Listed here are 19 T cell receptor beta chains from one sample, sequenced in a study of blood T cell repertoires in COVID-19. Sequencing was performed with immunoSEQ multiplex PCR; in TCRdb, only in-frame clones are kept and a portion is missing. Of about 160,000 clones listed, over 75% were seen once; the top ten hold roughly 12%. Sequencing was done on a sample of peripheral blood. These receptor sequences come from a man younger than 35 with COVID-19, enrolled during active disease.

J is TRBJ2-3 and V is TRBV7-2; 11 bases map to TRBD2. This CDR3 is built from 15 residues. V shed 6 bases and J 6 bases; nucleotides not matched to a gene: 8. Germline CDR1 reads SGHTA; CDR2 reads FQGNSA. CDR3 in DNA: TGTGCCAGCAGGTTTACTAGCGGGAGTTCCGATACGCAGTATTTT. Translation: CASRFTSGSSDTQYF.

This clone has only a few counts. V gene TRBV11-2 combines with J gene TRBJ2-7; TRBD2 matches 9 bases. This CDR3 comprises 18 residues. CDR1 SGHAT and CDR2 FQNNGV come from the germline V gene. J gave up 0 bases and V 5 bases, and 14 bases lay outside the gene matches. CDR3 loop: CASSPGRLADGSSYEQYF. CDR3 nucleotide sequence: TGTGCCAGCAGCCCAGGGAGACTAGCGGATGGGAGCTCCTACGAGCAGTACTTC. The full variable domain, completed using reference TRBV11-2 and TRBJ2-7, is EAGVAQSPRYKIIEKRQSVAFWCNPISGHATLYWYQQILGQGPKLLIQFQNNGVVDDSQLPKDRFSAERLKGVDSTLKIQPAKLEDSAVYLCASSPGRLADGSSYEQYFGPGTRLTVT.

The chain employs TRBV19 and TRBJ1-6, with 10 bases that match TRBD1. Germline values: CDR1 LNHDA, CDR2 SQIVND (reference sequence). Germline trimming cut 4 bases from V and 8 bases from J; bases unmatched to any gene: 5. The CDR3 spans 15 residues. The CDR3 DNA reads TGTGCCAGTAGTAGACAGGGGGCTCTGGATTCACCCCTCCACTTT. Protein: CASSRQGALDSPLHF.

The CDR3 is CASSAAGTGRADTQYF. CDR3 DNA sequence: TGTGCCAGCAGTGCGGCCGGGACAGGGCGCGCAGATACGCAGTATTTT. The V and J genes are TRBV6-1 and TRBJ2-3; 9 bases agree with TRBD1. The junction had 9 bases not matched to a gene; V was cut back by 4 bases and J by 4 bases. Germline V gene sequence: CDR1 MNHNS, CDR2 SASEGT. The CDR3 is 16 residues long.

This sequence joins TRBV10-2 and TRBJ1-2; TRBD1 agrees at 9 bases. The CDR3 totals 14 residues. Germline CDR1 and CDR2: WSHSY and SAAADI. V shed 5 bases, J shed 4 bases, and the junction held 5 bases outside the gene matches. CDR3 sequence reads: CASSTGGWGYGYTF. CDR3 bases: TGCGCCAGCAGTACAGGGGGCTGGGGCTATGGCTACACCTTC.

The chain carries TRBV6-5 and TRBJ2-7; D unresolved. The CDR3 has 13 amino acids. The V and J ends lost 4 bases and 4 bases respectively, with 11 bases between them. Germline lookup yields CDR1 MNHEY and CDR2 SVGAGI. In DNA form, the CDR3 reads TGTGCCAGCAGTTCCTCGAATCTATACGAGCAGTACTTC. Protein sequence: CASSSSNLYEQYF.

This chain connects TRBV30 to TRBJ1-6; 9 bases agree with TRBD1. Germline V gene data show CDR1 as GTSNPN and CDR2 as SVGIG (reference sequence). The CDR3 is made up of 15 amino acids. The V segment lost 2 bases and the J segment 7 bases; nucleotides outside the gene matches: 6. The CDR3 DNA reads as TGTGCCTGGAGTCCCGGACAGGGGATAAATTCACCCCTCCACTTT. It yields the protein CAWSPGQGINSPLHF.

This clone has a single count. This chain joins TRBV6-5 and TRBJ1-1; 8 nucleotides match TRBD1. Germline V gene sequence: CDR1 MNHEY, CDR2 SVGAGI. This CDR3 has 13 amino acids. The V segment lost 2 bases and the J segment 9 bases; nucleotides outside the gene matches: 5. DNA for the CDR3: TGTGCCAGCAGTTACGGGCAGGGGGCGAAAGCTTTCTTT. Its protein is CASSYGQGAKAFF.

In nucleotides, the CDR3 is TGTGCCAGTAGTCTGGGACACCACACAGATACGCAGTATTTT. Protein: CASSLGHHTDTQYF. The rearrangement uses TRBV19 and TRBJ2-3, with D tentatively TRBD1 (6 bases). Germline V lookup: CDR1 LNHDA, CDR2 SQIVND (reference sequence). This CDR3 has 14 amino acids. Trimming took off 5 bases at V and 2 bases at J, with 11 bases between the two ends.

This chain connects TRBV5-1 to TRBJ2-3; 7 bases map to TRBD1. The CDR3 extends over 15 amino acids. The germline CDR1 and CDR2 sequences are SGHRS and YFSETQ. V lost 2 bases and J lost 4; bases outside the gene matches: 7. CDR3 region: CASSFEGASPDTQYF. In nucleotides, the CDR3 is TGCGCCAGCAGCTTTGAGGGGGCCAGCCCAGATACGCAGTATTTT.

V usage is TRBV4-2 and J usage is TRBJ2-3; TRBD2 agrees at 13 bases. The CDR3 is 16 residues long. Germline V gene sequence: CDR1 LGHNA, CDR2 YNFKEQ. Trimming cost V 2 bases and J 4 bases; bases outside gene matches: 3. The CDR3: CASSQRLAGGADTQYF. CDR3 in DNA: TGTGCCAGCAGCCAAAGACTAGCGGGAGGAGCAGATACGCAGTATTTT.

This rearrangement joins TRBV5-6 to TRBJ2-1; TRBD2 matches at 11 bases. CDR1 and CDR2 (germline): SGHDT, YYEEEE. Trimming cost V 4 bases and J 7 bases; bases outside gene matches: 7. This CDR3 contains 15 residues. CDR3 residues: CASSATSGSKNEQFF. As DNA, the CDR3 is TGTGCCAGCAGCGCTACTAGCGGGAGTAAGAATGAGCAGTTCTTC.

The chain carries TRBV11-3 and TRBJ2-1; the match to TRBD2 covers 7 bases. After removal of 5 bases from V and 5 bases from J, the junction contained 12 bases not matched to a gene. Germline V gene sequence: CDR1 SGHNT, CDR2 YENEEA. The CDR3 sequence is 16 residues long. In DNA, the CDR3 is TGTGCCAGCAGCCACCCCGGACGGGAGGACCACAATGAGCAGTTCTTC. As protein: CASSHPGREDHNEQFF.

This sequence joins TRBV30 and TRBJ1-5; D is perhaps TRBD1 (5 bases). With 0 bases removed from V and 5 bases from J, the gap between germline ends came to 8 bases. In germline, CDR1 is GTSNPN, CDR2 SVGIG (reference sequence). There are 13 residues in the CDR3. CDR3 sequence: CAWSVGGDQPQHF. The CDR3 DNA reads as TGTGCCTGGAGTGTCGGGGGGGATCAGCCCCAGCATTTT.

The chain recombines TRBV5-1 with TRBJ2-5; 9 bases are shared with TRBD1. The CDR3 runs 15 residues. V was pared by 5 bases and J by 4 bases, with 9 bases of the junction left unmatched. Germline V gene sequence: CDR1 SGHRS, CDR2 YFSETQ. The CDR3 bases are TGCGCCAGCAGTGTCCGGACAGGGGTGAGAGAGACCCAGTACTTC. The encoded protein is CASSVRTGVRETQYF.

This clone was detected ten times or more. The chain couples TRBV5-4 to TRBJ1-1; possible D gene TRBD1, 6 bases. V gave up 4 bases and J gave up 4 bases, with 14 bases separating them. This CDR3 is 14 amino acids long. CDR1 and CDR2 from the germline V gene are SGHNT and YYREEE (reference sequence). This CDR3 reads CASSAQGPGTEAFF. The CDR3, as DNA: TGTGCCAGCAGCGCACAGGGACCGGGCACTGAAGCTTTCTTT.

The V gene is TRBV6-5, the J gene TRBJ2-1, with 10 nucleotides matching TRBD1. The junction had 6 bases not matched to a gene; V was cut back by 8 bases and J by 8 bases. Germline CDR1 reads MNHEY; CDR2 reads SVGAGI. This CDR3 region has 13 residues. In DNA, the CDR3 is TGTGCCAGCGGCCCCGGGACAGGGGATGAGCAGTTCTTC. Its protein is CASGPGTGDEQFF.

The V gene is TRBV7-8, the J gene TRBJ2-7; the D is unclear. Trimming left V 0 bases short and J 6 bases short, with 9 bases between. This CDR3 is 13 amino acids long. CDR1 and CDR2 from the germline V gene are SGHVS and FQNEAQ. This CDR3 is CASSLAITGEQYF. The CDR3 coding sequence is TGTGCCAGCAGCTTAGCGATAACGGGCGAGCAGTACTTC. Full variable domain (outside the CDR3, taken from reference TRBV7-8 and TRBJ2-7): GAGVSQSPRYKVAKRGQDVALRCDPISGHVSLFWYQQALGQGPEFLTYFQNEAQLDKSGLPSDRFFAERPEGSVSTLKIQRTQQEDSAVYLCASSLAITGEQYFGPGTRLTVT.

This chain uses TRBV28 with TRBJ2-1, with D perhaps TRBD1 (5 bases). CDR1 is MDHEN, CDR2 SYDVKM, per germline. The CDR3 loop spans 18 amino acids. The V end was cut by 1 base, the J end by 0 bases, with 16 bases between. This CDR3 reads CASSLSESQASSYNEQFF. The CDR3 bases are TGTGCCAGCAGTTTATCCGAATCACAGGCAAGCTCCTACAATGAGCAGTTCTTC.